This entry features one T cell receptor (beta chain) sequence. Cohort assignment relied on participant-reported clinical history. Two negative PCRs, clearance, or symptom resolution had been documented for recovered Cohort 3 donors. Original analysis: Estimation of nucleated cell counts was performed using reference gene primer amplification. Some clones are missing from TCRdb's copy, which holds only in-frame ones; the method was immunoSEQ multiplex PCR. That table furnishes V, J and clone size, whereas the DNA furnished D and trimming. The sample yields approximately 170,000 clones, approximately 87% seen once. These data originate in a study of blood T cell repertoires in COVID-19. The CDR3 is made up of 13 amino acids. Germline V gene data show CDR1 as LNHDA and CDR2 as SQIVND (reference sequence). V was pared by 6 bases and J by 1 base, with 9 bases between.

This TCR was sampled from a woman between 45 and 60 years old who had recovered from COVID-19. V gene TRBV19 combines with J gene TRBJ2-5; D is possibly TRBD1 (6 bases). Sequenced sample: PBMCs or T cells enriched from blood (not recorded which). This chain's CDR3 is CASSWTAQETQYF. The CDR3 DNA is TGTGCCAGTAGCTGGACAGCCCAAGAGACCCAGTACTTC.